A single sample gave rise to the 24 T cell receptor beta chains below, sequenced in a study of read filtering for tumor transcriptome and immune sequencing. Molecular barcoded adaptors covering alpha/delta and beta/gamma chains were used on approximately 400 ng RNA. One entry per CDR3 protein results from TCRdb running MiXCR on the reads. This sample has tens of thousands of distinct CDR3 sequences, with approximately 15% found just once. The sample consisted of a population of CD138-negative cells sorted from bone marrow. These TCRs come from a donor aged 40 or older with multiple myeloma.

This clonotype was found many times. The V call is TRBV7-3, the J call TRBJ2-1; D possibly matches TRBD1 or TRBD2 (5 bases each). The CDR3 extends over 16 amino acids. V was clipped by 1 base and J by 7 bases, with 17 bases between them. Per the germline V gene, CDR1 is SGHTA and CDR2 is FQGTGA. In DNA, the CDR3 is TGTGCCAGCAGCTTAAACAAGGCCGGGGCTCTGAATGAGCAGTTCTTC. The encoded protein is CASSLNKAGALNEQFF.

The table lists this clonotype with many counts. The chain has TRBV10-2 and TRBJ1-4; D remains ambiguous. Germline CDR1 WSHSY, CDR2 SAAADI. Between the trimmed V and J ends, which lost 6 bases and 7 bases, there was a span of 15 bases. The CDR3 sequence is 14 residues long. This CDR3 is CASRDQAWGEKLFF. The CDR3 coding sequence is TGCGCCAGCAGGGATCAGGCGTGGGGTGAAAAACTGTTTTTT.

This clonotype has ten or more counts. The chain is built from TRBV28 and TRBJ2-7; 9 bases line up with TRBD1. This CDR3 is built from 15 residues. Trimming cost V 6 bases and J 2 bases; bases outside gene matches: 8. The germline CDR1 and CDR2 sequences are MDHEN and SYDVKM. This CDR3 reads CASSHAGTGTYEQYF. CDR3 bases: TGTGCCAGCAGCCACGCCGGGACAGGGACCTACGAGCAGTACTTC.

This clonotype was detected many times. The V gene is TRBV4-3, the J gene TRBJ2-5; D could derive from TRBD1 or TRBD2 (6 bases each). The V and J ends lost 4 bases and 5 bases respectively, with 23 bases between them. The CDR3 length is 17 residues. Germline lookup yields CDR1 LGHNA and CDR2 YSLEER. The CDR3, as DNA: TGCGCCAGCAGCCGCAACAGGGCACTCGGGGGCCGGGAGACCCAGTACTTC. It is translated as CASSRNRALGGRETQYF.

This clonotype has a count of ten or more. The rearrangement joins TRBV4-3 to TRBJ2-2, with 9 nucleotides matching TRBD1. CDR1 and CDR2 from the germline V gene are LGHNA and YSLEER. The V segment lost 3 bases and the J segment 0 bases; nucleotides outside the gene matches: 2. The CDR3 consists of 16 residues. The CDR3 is CASSHRTGANTGELFF. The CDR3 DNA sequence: TGCGCCAGCAGCCACAGGACAGGGGCGAACACCGGGGAGCTGTTTTTT.

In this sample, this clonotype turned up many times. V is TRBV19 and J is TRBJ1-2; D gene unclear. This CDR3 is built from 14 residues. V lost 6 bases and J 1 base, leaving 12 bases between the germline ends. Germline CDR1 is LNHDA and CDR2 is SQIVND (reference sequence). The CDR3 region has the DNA TGTGCCAGTAGCCCCTCGGGGATTAACTATGGCTACACCTTC. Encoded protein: CASSPSGINYGYTF.

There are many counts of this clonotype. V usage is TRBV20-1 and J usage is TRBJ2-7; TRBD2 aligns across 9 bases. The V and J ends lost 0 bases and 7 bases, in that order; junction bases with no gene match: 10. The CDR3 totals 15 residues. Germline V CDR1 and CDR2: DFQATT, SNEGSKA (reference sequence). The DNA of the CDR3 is TGCAGTGCTAGAGATCGGGCTAGCGGGACTGGGGAGCAGTACTTC. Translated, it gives CSARDRASGTGEQYF.

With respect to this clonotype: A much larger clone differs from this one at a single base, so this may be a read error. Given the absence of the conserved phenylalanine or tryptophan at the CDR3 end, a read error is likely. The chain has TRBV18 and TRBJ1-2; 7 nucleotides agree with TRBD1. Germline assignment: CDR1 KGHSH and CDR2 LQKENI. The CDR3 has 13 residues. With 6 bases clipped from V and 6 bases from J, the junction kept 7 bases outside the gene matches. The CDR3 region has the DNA TGTGCCAGCTCGACGGACAGGAAGAATGGCTACACCCTC. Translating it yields CASSTDRKNGYTL.

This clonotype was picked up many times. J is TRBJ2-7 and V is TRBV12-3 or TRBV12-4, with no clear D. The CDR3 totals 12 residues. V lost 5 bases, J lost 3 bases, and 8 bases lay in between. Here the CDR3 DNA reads TGTGCCAGCAGTGCCCATGGCTACGAGCAGTACTTC. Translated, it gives CASSAHGYEQYF.

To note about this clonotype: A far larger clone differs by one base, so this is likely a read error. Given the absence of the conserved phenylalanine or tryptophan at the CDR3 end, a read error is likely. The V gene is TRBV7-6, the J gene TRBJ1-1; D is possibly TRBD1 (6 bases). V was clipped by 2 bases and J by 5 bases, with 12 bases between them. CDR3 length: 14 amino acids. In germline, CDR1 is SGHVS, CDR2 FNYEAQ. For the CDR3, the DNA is TGTGCCAGCAGCTTAATAACAGGGTGGACTGAAGCTTTCTCT. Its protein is CASSLITGWTEAFS.

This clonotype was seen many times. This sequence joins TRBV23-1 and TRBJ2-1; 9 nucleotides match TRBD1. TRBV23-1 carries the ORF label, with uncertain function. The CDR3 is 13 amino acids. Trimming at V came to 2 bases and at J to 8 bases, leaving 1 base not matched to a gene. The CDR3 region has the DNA TGCGCCAGCAGTCAACGGACAGGGGATGAGCAGTTCTTC. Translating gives CASSQRTGDEQFF.

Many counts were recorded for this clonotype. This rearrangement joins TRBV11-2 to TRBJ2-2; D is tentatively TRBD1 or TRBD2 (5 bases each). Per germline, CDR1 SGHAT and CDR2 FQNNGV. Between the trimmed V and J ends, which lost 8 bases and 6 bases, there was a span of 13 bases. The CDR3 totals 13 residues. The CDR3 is CASPQVGAGELFF. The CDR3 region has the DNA TGTGCCAGCCCGCAGGTGGGGGCCGGGGAGCTGTTTTTT.

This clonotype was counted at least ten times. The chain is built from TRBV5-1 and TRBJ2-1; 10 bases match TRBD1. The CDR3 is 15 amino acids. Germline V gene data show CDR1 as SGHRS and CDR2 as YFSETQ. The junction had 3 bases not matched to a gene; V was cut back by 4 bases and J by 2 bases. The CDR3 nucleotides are TGCGCCAGCAGCGTGGGACAGGGGCCCTACAATGAGCAGTTCTTC. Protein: CASSVGQGPYNEQFF. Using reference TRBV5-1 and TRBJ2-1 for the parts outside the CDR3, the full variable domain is KAGVTQTPRYLIKTRGQQVTLSCSPISGHRSVSWYQQTPGQGLQFLFEYFSETQRNKGNFPGRFSGRQFSNSRSEMNVSTLELGDSALYLCASSVGQGPYNEQFFGPGTRLTVL.

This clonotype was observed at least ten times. This CDR3 reads CASNRLAGGSNEQFF. The CDR3 bases are TGTGCCAGCAATCGACTAGCGGGAGGGTCCAATGAGCAGTTCTTC. This sequence joins TRBV2 and TRBJ2-1, with 14 bases that match TRBD2. Germline V gene lookup returns CDR1 SNHLY and CDR2 FYNNEI. V shed 7 bases and J 6 bases; nucleotides not matched to a gene: 5. This CDR3 is 15 amino acids long.

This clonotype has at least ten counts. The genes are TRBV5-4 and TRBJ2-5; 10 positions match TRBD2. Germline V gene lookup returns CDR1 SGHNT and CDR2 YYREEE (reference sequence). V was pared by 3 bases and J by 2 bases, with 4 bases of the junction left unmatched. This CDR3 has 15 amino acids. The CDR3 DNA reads TGTGCCAGCAGCTACGGGACTAGCGTGCAAGAGACCCAGTACTTC. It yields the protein CASSYGTSVQETQYF.

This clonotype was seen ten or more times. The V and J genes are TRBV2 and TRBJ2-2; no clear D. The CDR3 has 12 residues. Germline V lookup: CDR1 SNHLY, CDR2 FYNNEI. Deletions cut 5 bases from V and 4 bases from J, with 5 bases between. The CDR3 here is CASSYGTGELFF. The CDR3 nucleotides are TGTGCCAGCAGTTACGGCACCGGGGAGCTGTTTTTT.

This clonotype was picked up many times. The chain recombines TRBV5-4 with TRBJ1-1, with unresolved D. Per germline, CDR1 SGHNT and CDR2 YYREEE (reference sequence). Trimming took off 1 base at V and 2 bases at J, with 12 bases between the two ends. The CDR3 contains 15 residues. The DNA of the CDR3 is TGTGCCAGCAGCTTGTACGGCAGATACAACACTGAAGCTTTCTTT. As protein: CASSLYGRYNTEAFF. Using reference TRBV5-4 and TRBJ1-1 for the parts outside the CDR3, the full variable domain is ETGVTQSPTHLIKTRGQQVTLRCSSQSGHNTVSWYQQALGQGPQFIFQYYREEENGRGNFPPRFSGLQFPNYSSELNVNALELDDSALYLCASSLYGRYNTEAFFGQGTRLTVV.

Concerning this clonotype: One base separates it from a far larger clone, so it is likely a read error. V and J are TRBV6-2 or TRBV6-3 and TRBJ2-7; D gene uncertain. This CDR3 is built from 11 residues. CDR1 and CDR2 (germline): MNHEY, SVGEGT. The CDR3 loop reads CAGSYSGEQYF. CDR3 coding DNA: TGTGCCGGCAGTTACTCGGGCGAGCAGTACTTC.

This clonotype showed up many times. The CDR3 sequence: CASSAIKVSGRLSEQFF. In DNA form, the CDR3 reads TGTGCCAGCAGCGCAATTAAGGTTAGCGGGAGACTTAGTGAGCAGTTCTTC. The gene calls are TRBV7-2 and TRBJ2-1, with 9 bases identical to TRBD2. Germline assignment: CDR1 SGHTA and CDR2 FQGNSA. Trimming removed 5 bases from V and 9 bases from J; junction bases left unmatched: 17. This CDR3 is built from 17 residues.

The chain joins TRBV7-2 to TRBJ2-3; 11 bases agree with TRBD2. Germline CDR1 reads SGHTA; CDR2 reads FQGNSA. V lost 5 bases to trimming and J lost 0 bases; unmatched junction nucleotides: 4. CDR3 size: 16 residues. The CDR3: CASSPGTSGSTDTQYF. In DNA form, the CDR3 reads TGTGCCAGCAGCCCTGGGACTAGCGGAAGCACAGATACGCAGTATTTT.

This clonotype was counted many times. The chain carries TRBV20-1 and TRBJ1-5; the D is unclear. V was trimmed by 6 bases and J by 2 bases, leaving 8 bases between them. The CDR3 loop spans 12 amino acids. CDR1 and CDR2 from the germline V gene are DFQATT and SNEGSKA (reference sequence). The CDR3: CSARMGNQPQHF. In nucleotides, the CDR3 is TGCAGTGCCCGGATGGGCAATCAGCCCCAGCATTTT.

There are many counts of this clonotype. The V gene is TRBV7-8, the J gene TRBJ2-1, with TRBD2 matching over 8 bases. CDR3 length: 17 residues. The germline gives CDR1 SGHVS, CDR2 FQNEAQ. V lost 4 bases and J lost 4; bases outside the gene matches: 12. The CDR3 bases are TGTGCCAGCAGCTCATTCGGGAGGGCCGGGGGATACAATGAGCAGTTCTTC. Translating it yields CASSSFGRAGGYNEQFF.

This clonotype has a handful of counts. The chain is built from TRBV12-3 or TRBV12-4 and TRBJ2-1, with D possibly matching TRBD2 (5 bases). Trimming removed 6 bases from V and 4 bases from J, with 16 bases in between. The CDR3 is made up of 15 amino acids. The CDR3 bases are TGTGCCAGCAGCCGACGGGAACCGAGTTACAATGAGCAGTTCTTC. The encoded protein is CASSRREPSYNEQFF.

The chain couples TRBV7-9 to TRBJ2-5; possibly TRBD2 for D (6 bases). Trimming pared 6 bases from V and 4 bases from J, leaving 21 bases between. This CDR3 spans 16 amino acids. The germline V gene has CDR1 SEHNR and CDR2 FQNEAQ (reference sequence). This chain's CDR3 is CASRRPGGAGGETQYF. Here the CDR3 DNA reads TGTGCCAGCAGACGACCTGGAGGGGCGGGCGGAGAGACCCAGTACTTC.